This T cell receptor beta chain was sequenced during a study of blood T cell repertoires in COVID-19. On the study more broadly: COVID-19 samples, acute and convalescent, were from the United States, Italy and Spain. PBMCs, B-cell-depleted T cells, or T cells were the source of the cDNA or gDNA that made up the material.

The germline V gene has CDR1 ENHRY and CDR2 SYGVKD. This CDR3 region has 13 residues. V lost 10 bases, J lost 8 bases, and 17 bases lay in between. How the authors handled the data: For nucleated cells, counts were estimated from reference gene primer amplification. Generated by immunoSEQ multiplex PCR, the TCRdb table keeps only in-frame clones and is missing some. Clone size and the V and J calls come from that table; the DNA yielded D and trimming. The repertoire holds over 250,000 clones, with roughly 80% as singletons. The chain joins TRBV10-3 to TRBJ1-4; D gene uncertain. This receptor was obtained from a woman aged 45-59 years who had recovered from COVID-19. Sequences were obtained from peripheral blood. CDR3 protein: CATGEGSGEKLFF. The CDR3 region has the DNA TGTGCCACCGGGGAGGGCTCGGGAGAAAAACTGTTTTTT.